The entry below gives a single TCR beta chain sequence along with its context. This clone's antigen is unknown. It has no much larger one-base neighbor in the sample; base qualities were not kept. The roughly 39 donors, aged 6 to 90 years, were systemically healthy Caucasian individuals from Russia. Each donor gave ten milliliters of peripheral blood, collected into EDTA-treated Vacutainer tubes. Ficoll-Paque density-gradient centrifugation was used to isolate PBMCs, with at least 6 million obtained per sample. Total RNA, at least 5 micrograms per sample, was extracted from PBMCs with Trizol reagent. For every donor, an aliquot of PBMCs went through flow cytometry to measure the percentages of naive CD45RAhigh/CD27high T cells. For this chain, trimming is 5 bases at the V end and 4 bases at the J end, and the number of junction bases without a gene match is 10. From the cysteine up to the phenylalanine, the CDR3 has a length of 14 residues. The retained sequence is limited to the CDR3, 42 bases, with the frame set at the first base. The CDR1 and CDR2 encoded by the germline V gene (reference sequence) are DFQATT and SNEGSKA.

These data come from a study of blood T cells in healthy people across ages (dated by TCRdb to between 2014 and 2017). About the study as a whole: In model experiments, template switching captured about one uniquely barcoded TCR beta cDNA molecule for every two T cells. Using the same blood draw, the study looked at two additional independent replicas of 1 million unique cDNA reads for two donors, one aged 18 to 30 and the other aged 80 or older. Using deep sequencing normalized with unique cDNA molecular identifiers, the study measured how TCR beta repertoire diversity changes with age. To avoid experimental bias, donors of different ages were spread randomly across the sequencing lanes. Four age groups were formed from the donors: young (average approximately 15 years), middle-aged (approximately 40), aged (over 55) and long-lived (about 80).

What the study reported, not specific to this receptor: Because profiling used bulk unsorted PBMCs, naive and antigen-experienced compartments could not be compared conclusively. The CMV infection status of donors was not known, potentially confounding age-related changes in expanded clonotypes. The long-lived group showed more naive CD4+ T cells, fewer expanded clones and increased TCR diversity than the aged group, suggesting age selection. The percentage of naive T cells measured by flow cytometry correlated strongly with observed TCR beta diversity. As age increased, observed TCR beta diversity per million T cells dropped in a roughly linear way, and a significant reduction was already evident by age about 40. Estimates of total diversity based on one million sequenced T cells were regarded as lower bounds and as underestimates.

Receptor amplification or capture employed 5' RACE. TCRdb lists the instrument as Illumina HiSeq 2500. A second roughly 6 to 12 cycle PCR used a sample-barcoded 5' primer and a J-beta primer mix. A unique molecular identifier was introduced onto each TCR beta cDNA molecule by a template-switch 5' adaptor carrying 12 random nucleotides. Each sample yielded at least 3 million CDR3-containing paired-end reads. First-strand cDNA synthesis was performed from all RNA using the Mint cDNA synthesis kit, with priming by a TRBC-specific oligonucleotide. All cDNA was treated with uracil-DNA glycosylase and then went through a first 18-cycle PCR with the universal primers M1SS and BC2_uni_R. In the source study's methods: For normalization, 1 million high-quality reads were randomly selected from each sample, with every read carrying a distinct molecular identifier. Instead of being binned into consensus sequences, reads that shared molecular identifiers were thrown out. MiTCR, run with a Q25 quality threshold and the strictest error-elimination algorithm, handled CDR3 identification, clonotype clustering and error correction. A nonparametric unseen species model with Euler transformation was used to estimate a lower bound on total TCR beta diversity. The public reads were reprocessed in TCRdb via fastp at Q25 and MiXCR, keeping in-frame beta chains. Every CDR3 protein is listed once, alongside the most common genes and DNA of its rows. The V and J calls shown here were made by TCRdb, not taken from the authors' results. Recorded for this sample are approximately 1.5 million distinct CDR3 sequences; about 32% of them occurred a single time. The top ten clones comprise approximately 10% of the sample.

The chain is made from TRBV20-1 and TRBJ1-2; TRBD1 lines up with 7 middle nucleotides. This clonotype was obtained from a woman in her twenties or thirties in good health. Sequencing was carried out using blood. The sequenced DNA: TGCAGTGCTGAAACGACAGGGCTGAGCTATGGCTACACCTTC. Translated, it reads CSAETTGLSYGYTF.